This T cell receptor beta chain was sequenced in a study of CD8 T cells in Susac syndrome. With random hexamers, about 0.45 to 1 ug RNA was reverse transcribed. Using its own MiXCR run on the immunoSEQ multiplex PCR reads, TCRdb lists one record per CDR3 protein. This table holds about 200,000 distinct CDR3 sequences, 85% to 95% found once. The length of the CDR3 is 15 residues. CDR1 LGHDT and CDR2 YNNKEL come from the germline V gene (reference sequence). With V trimmed by 5 bases and J by 4 bases, 9 bases remained unmatched. This TCR came from a human donor in good health. This chain connects TRBV3-1 to TRBJ1-1, with TRBD1 matching over 8 bases. The sequencing input was CD4+ T cells from PBMCs. The CDR3 loop is CASSSDRGSGTEAFF. DNA of the CDR3: TGTGCCAGCAGCTCAGACAGGGGATCGGGCACTGAAGCTTTCTTT.